This is a list of T cell receptor beta chains from one sample in a study of T cells in Graves' hyperthyroidism and ophthalmopathy. Using its own MiXCR run on the multiplex PCR reads, TCRdb lists one record per CDR3 protein. The sample has approximately 510,000 distinct CDR3 sequences, around 20% seen once. Input material: blood. These receptors were taken from a man aged 18 to 29 with Graves' hyperthyroidism. The CDR3 runs from the conserved cysteine through the conserved F or W. A D gene is named only where the DNA matches it firmly. Clone size is given for some rows only: seen once, a few or many times, or a class if the clone is expanded.

D gene: NA; J gene: TRBJ1-5; V gene: TRBV4-1; clone size: many; CDR3 DNA: TGCGCCAGCAGCCAAGATAACCCAAGGGAGGGTCAGCCCCAGCATTTT; CDR3 protein: CASSQDNPREGQPQHF
D gene: NA; J gene: TRBJ1-6; V gene: TRBV6-1; clone size: NA; CDR3 DNA: TGTGCCAGCAGTAATTCCAATTCACCCCTCCACTTT; CDR3 protein: CASSNSNSPLHF
D gene: NA; J gene: TRBJ2-7; V gene: TRBV29-1; clone size: many; CDR3 DNA: TGCAGCGTTGAAGATTATGCAAACGAGCAGTACTTC; CDR3 protein: CSVEDYANEQYF
D gene: TRBD2; J gene: TRBJ2-7; V gene: TRBV27; clone size: many; CDR3 DNA: TGTGCCAGCAGTCGAGGGACTAGCGGGCGCCCACCTACCTACGAGCAGTACTTC; CDR3 protein: CASSRGTSGRPPTYEQYF
D gene: NA; J gene: TRBJ1-5; V gene: TRBV12-3/TRBV12-4; clone size: many; CDR3 DNA: TGTGCCAGCAGTCTCGCTCTAGGGGGAGGGTATCAGCCCCAGCATTTT; CDR3 protein: CASSLALGGGYQPQHF
D gene: NA; J gene: TRBJ1-2; V gene: TRBV27; clone size: many; CDR3 DNA: TGTGCCAGCAGTCACCGGGACAAATATGGCTACACCTTC; CDR3 protein: CASSHRDKYGYTF
D gene: NA; J gene: TRBJ2-6; V gene: TRBV12-3/TRBV12-4; clone size: many; CDR3 DNA: TGTGCCAGCAGTCGCCCTGGGGCCAACGTCCTGACTTTC; CDR3 protein: CASSRPGANVLTF
D gene: NA; J gene: TRBJ1-6; V gene: TRBV12-3/TRBV12-4; clone size: many; CDR3 DNA: TGTGCCAGCAGGCCGAGCTCCTATAATTCACCCCTCCACTTT; CDR3 protein: CASRPSSYNSPLHF
D gene: TRBD1; J gene: TRBJ2-7; V gene: TRBV5-1; clone size: many; CDR3 DNA: TGCGCCAGCAGCTGGACAGGGCCCAACTACGAGCAGTACTTC; CDR3 protein: CASSWTGPNYEQYF
D gene: TRBD1; J gene: TRBJ2-7; V gene: TRBV6-4; clone size: many; CDR3 DNA: TGTGCCAGCAGCGCGGGACAGGGGGCGAACGAGCAGTACTTC; CDR3 protein: CASSAGQGANEQYF
D gene: NA; J gene: TRBJ1-2; V gene: TRBV2; clone size: many; CDR3 DNA: TGTGCCAGCACTGACTCCTATGGCTACACCTTC; CDR3 protein: CASTDSYGYTF
D gene: NA; J gene: TRBJ1-2; V gene: TRBV28; clone size: few; CDR3 DNA: TGTGCCAGCAGTTTACCCGGCAGTTCCCACTATGGCTACACCTTC; CDR3 protein: CASSLPGSSHYGYTF
D gene: TRBD1; J gene: TRBJ1-1; V gene: TRBV28; clone size: many; CDR3 DNA: TGTGCCAGCAGTCTACAGGGGGCGGGAAACACTGAAGCTTTCTTT; CDR3 protein: CASSLQGAGNTEAFF
D gene: NA; J gene: TRBJ2-2; V gene: TRBV7-6; clone size: many; CDR3 DNA: TGTGCCAGCAGCTTAACATGGGGCCCCGTCCGCCCCGGGGAGCTGTTTTTT; CDR3 protein: CASSLTWGPVRPGELFF
D gene: TRBD1; J gene: TRBJ1-2; V gene: TRBV20-1; clone size: NA; CDR3 DNA: TGCAGTGCTATCAAAATCACAGGGGCTGGCTACACCTTC; CDR3 protein: CSAIKITGAGYTF
D gene: NA; J gene: TRBJ1-1; V gene: TRBV7-9; clone size: NA; CDR3 DNA: TGTGCCAGCAGCTTAAATCTGGATAACACTGAAGCTTTCTTT; CDR3 protein: CASSLNLDNTEAFF
D gene: TRBD1; J gene: TRBJ2-7; V gene: TRBV9; clone size: NA; CDR3 DNA: TGTGCCAGCAGCGTGGGGGACAGGGACGAGCAGTACTTC; CDR3 protein: CASSVGDRDEQYF
D gene: NA; J gene: TRBJ1-1; V gene: TRBV28; clone size: many; CDR3 DNA: TGTGCCAGCAGTTCCCTACCCCCGAACACTGAAGCTTTCTTT; CDR3 protein: CASSSLPPNTEAFF
D gene: NA; J gene: TRBJ1-1; V gene: TRBV3-1; clone size: few; CDR3 DNA: TGTGCCAGCAGCCCGTCCGGGACTCTGGACATGTCGAACACTGAAGCTTTCTTT; CDR3 protein: CASSPSGTLDMSNTEAFF
D gene: NA; J gene: TRBJ2-2; V gene: TRBV2; clone size: few; CDR3 DNA: TGTGCCAGCACCGAGGGGGTCACCGGGGAGCTGTTTTTT; CDR3 protein: CASTEGVTGELFF
D gene: NA; J gene: TRBJ1-1; V gene: TRBV19; clone size: many; CDR3 DNA: TGTGCCAGTAGTATCTATAATCTGGCAGGGAACACTGAAGCTTTCTTT; CDR3 protein: CASSIYNLAGNTEAFF
D gene: NA; J gene: TRBJ1-1; V gene: TRBV9; clone size: many; CDR3 DNA: TGTGCCAGCAGCTTGCAAACGGGCACTGAAGCTTTCTTT; CDR3 protein: CASSLQTGTEAFF
D gene: TRBD1; J gene: TRBJ1-2; V gene: TRBV6-2/TRBV6-3; clone size: many; CDR3 DNA: TGTGCCAGCAGCTTTATGGCCCCGGGACAGGTTCCGGGAGGCTACACCTTC; CDR3 protein: CASSFMAPGQVPGGYTF
D gene: NA; J gene: TRBJ1-1; V gene: TRBV7-9; clone size: many; CDR3 DNA: TGTGCCAGCAGCTTAACGGGAGGCGGGGATACTGAAGCTTTCTTT; CDR3 protein: CASSLTGGGDTEAFF
D gene: NA; J gene: TRBJ1-1; V gene: TRBV24-1; clone size: NA; CDR3 DNA: TGTGCCACCAGTGATTCCCGGGGGCTGAACACTGAAGCTTTCTTT; CDR3 protein: CATSDSRGLNTEAFF
D gene: TRBD1; J gene: TRBJ1-1; V gene: TRBV28; clone size: few; CDR3 DNA: TGTGCCAGCAGTCATTTACAGGGGCGGGAGAACACTGAAGCTTTCTTT; CDR3 protein: CASSHLQGRENTEAFF
D gene: NA; J gene: TRBJ2-7; V gene: TRBV28; clone size: many; CDR3 DNA: TGTGCCAGCAGTACTGGGGGAAGCGACTCCTACGAGCAGTACTTC; CDR3 protein: CASSTGGSDSYEQYF
D gene: TRBD1; J gene: TRBJ1-3; V gene: TRBV18; clone size: NA; CDR3 DNA: TGTGCCAGCTCACCACGGACAGGGGACTCTGGAAACACCATATATTTT; CDR3 protein: CASSPRTGDSGNTIYF
D gene: NA; J gene: TRBJ2-7; V gene: TRBV20-1; clone size: many; CDR3 DNA: TGCAGTGCCACAAGGCCAAGGGAGACCTACGAGCAGTACTTC; CDR3 protein: CSATRPRETYEQYF
D gene: NA; J gene: TRBJ2-6; V gene: TRBV6-2/TRBV6-3; clone size: NA; CDR3 DNA: TGTGCCAGCAGTAAGGACAGGGCCAACGTCCTGACTTTC; CDR3 protein: CASSKDRANVLTF
D gene: NA; J gene: TRBJ1-2; V gene: TRBV2; clone size: few; CDR3 DNA: TGTGCCGGCAGTGAAGCAGCCTCCTATGGCTACACCTTC; CDR3 protein: CAGSEAASYGYTF
D gene: NA; J gene: TRBJ2-5; V gene: TRBV11-2; clone size: few; CDR3 DNA: TGTGCCAGCAGCTCTGGTTGGGACGGGACCCAGTACTTC; CDR3 protein: CASSSGWDGTQYF
D gene: NA; J gene: TRBJ1-1; V gene: TRBV14; clone size: once; CDR3 DNA: TGTGCCAGCAGCCAAGCTATGAGGGCGGCAGCTTTCTTT; CDR3 protein: CASSQAMRAAAFF
D gene: NA; J gene: TRBJ1-2; V gene: TRBV7-6; clone size: many; CDR3 DNA: TGTGCCAGCAGCTTAGGAAAGGCCACCCTTCACTTC; CDR3 protein: CASSLGKATLHF
D gene: TRBD1; J gene: TRBJ2-7; V gene: TRBV5-5; clone size: NA; CDR3 DNA: TGTGCCAGCACCGGGACAGGGCCATACGAGCAGTACTTC; CDR3 protein: CASTGTGPYEQYF
D gene: NA; J gene: TRBJ2-5; V gene: TRBV10-3; clone size: many; CDR3 DNA: TGTGCCTCGGGGGACGCCGCGACCCAGTACTTC; CDR3 protein: CASGDAATQYF
D gene: NA; J gene: TRBJ2-7; V gene: TRBV28; clone size: many; CDR3 DNA: TGTGCCAGCAGTCACCTACACAGGGAGTCCTACGAGCAGTACTTC; CDR3 protein: CASSHLHRESYEQYF
D gene: NA; J gene: TRBJ1-6; V gene: TRBV12-3/TRBV12-4; clone size: NA; CDR3 DNA: TGTCCCAGCAGACTCCATCGGGATAATTCACCCCTCCACTTT; CDR3 protein: CPSRLHRDNSPLHF
D gene: TRBD1; J gene: TRBJ1-5; V gene: TRBV10-3; clone size: many; CDR3 DNA: TGTGCCACACAGGGGGCGAAACTCAATCAGCCCCAGCATTTT; CDR3 protein: CATQGAKLNQPQHF
D gene: NA; J gene: TRBJ1-2; V gene: TRBV29-1; clone size: many; CDR3 DNA: TGCAGCGTGGGGGGTACCTATGGCTACACCTTC; CDR3 protein: CSVGGTYGYTF
D gene: TRBD1; J gene: TRBJ2-7; V gene: TRBV25-1; clone size: many; CDR3 DNA: TGTGCCAGCAGCCATAGGGGGCCAAAGCGACGCCTTAGCCCACTTTACGAGCAGTACTTC; CDR3 protein: CASSHRGPKRRLSPLYEQYF
D gene: NA; J gene: TRBJ1-5; V gene: TRBV11-2; clone size: many; CDR3 DNA: TGTGCCAGCAGCCCAATTCAGAATCAGCCCCAGCATTTT; CDR3 protein: CASSPIQNQPQHF
D gene: NA; J gene: TRBJ2-2; V gene: TRBV6-4; clone size: NA; CDR3 DNA: TGTGCCAGCAGTGACTCAGGGAACACCGGGGAGCTGTGTTTT; CDR3 protein: CASSDSGNTGELCF
D gene: NA; J gene: TRBJ2-5; V gene: TRBV7-2; clone size: few; CDR3 DNA: TGTGCCAGCAGCTCAGAGCAGTGGGAGACCCAGTACTTC; CDR3 protein: CASSSEQWETQYF
D gene: TRBD1; J gene: TRBJ1-1; V gene: TRBV12-3/TRBV12-4; clone size: many; CDR3 DNA: TGTGCCAGCAGTCTGACAGGGGGAAGGACTGAAGCTTTCTTT; CDR3 protein: CASSLTGGRTEAFF
D gene: NA; J gene: TRBJ1-5; V gene: TRBV6-5; clone size: NA; CDR3 DNA: TGTGCCAGCAGTTACTCCCCCAATCAGCCCCAGCATTTT; CDR3 protein: CASSYSPNQPQHF
D gene: NA; J gene: TRBJ1-5; V gene: TRBV28; clone size: many; CDR3 DNA: TGTGCCAGCCTGACCTTCGCGAGGAGCAATCAGCCCCAGCATTTT; CDR3 protein: CASLTFARSNQPQHF
D gene: NA; J gene: TRBJ1-5; V gene: TRBV20-1; clone size: NA; CDR3 DNA: TGCAGTGCTCTGGGTGAGGGCGATCAGCCCCAGCATTTT; CDR3 protein: CSALGEGDQPQHF
D gene: NA; J gene: TRBJ1-2; V gene: TRBV2; clone size: many; CDR3 DNA: TGTGCCAGCAGTGAGGCTGGGTGGAAAAACTATGGCTACACCTTC; CDR3 protein: CASSEAGWKNYGYTF
D gene: NA; J gene: TRBJ1-1; V gene: TRBV30; clone size: many; CDR3 DNA: TGTGCCTGGAGTGGGGCAGGCCAAGGTAACACTGAAGCTTTCTTT; CDR3 protein: CAWSGAGQGNTEAFF